This T cell receptor (beta chain) emerged from a study of shared clonotypes between healthy human individuals. The V gene's germline CDR1 is LGHNA and CDR2 YSLEER. The CDR3 has 14 residues. The V and J ends lost 4 bases and 4 bases respectively, with 13 bases between them. Clones were read by immunoSEQ multiplex PCR, and TCRdb kept only the in-frame ones, dropping some. The sample has about 1 million clones, 65% to 80% seen once; the top ten hold about 1.5%. This clone was observed a few times. CD45RA+ naive and CD45RA-negative memory subsets were separated from CD4+ cells. The rearrangement joins TRBV4-3 to TRBJ1-2; TRBD1 might be the D (5 bases). This TCR was recovered from a man aged 18 to 30 in good health. Sequencing was performed on memory CD4+ T cells sorted from blood. Stated subset: CD45RA-negative fraction. For the CDR3, the DNA is TGCGCCAGCAGCCCAGGCGGAGGGGCCTATGGCTACACCTTC. It translates to CASSPGGGAYGYTF.